The 26 T cell receptor beta chains below were found in one sample sequenced in a study of T-cell memory formation after mild COVID-19. TCRdb reprocessed the 5' RACE reads via MiXCR and lists one record per CDR3 protein. The sample has 200,000 or so distinct CDR3 sequences, around 16% seen once; the top ten hold around 2%. Material for sequencing was PBMCs or a T cell subset sorted from them (not recorded which). The receptor set was obtained from an adult woman who had mild COVID-19 (a few samples of this study predate the infection). Cell type and time point are not known.

This clonotype has at least ten counts. The V gene is TRBV4-2, the J gene TRBJ2-3; TRBD1 aligns across 8 bases. The CDR3 consists of 15 residues. V trimming: 4 bases; J trimming: 1 base; junction bases outside the gene matches: 4. Germline lookup yields CDR1 LGHNA and CDR2 YNFKEQ. Here the CDR3 reads CASSLGGQGTDTQYF. CDR3 bases: TGTGCCAGCAGCCTGGGGGGACAGGGCACAGATACGCAGTATTTT.

This clonotype turned up a few times. In DNA, the CDR3 is TGTGCCAGCAGCTTTCTAGTTTCGGAAGATCAGCAGTTCTTC. Translation: CASSFLVSEDQQFF. This chain uses TRBV7-9 with TRBJ2-1; D call uncertain. The CDR3 runs 14 residues. V lost 3 bases to trimming and J lost 11 bases, with 17 bases between them. Germline V lookup: CDR1 SEHNR, CDR2 FQNEAQ (reference sequence).

The rearrangement links TRBV7-3 to TRBJ2-3; a possible D gene is TRBD2 (7 bases). Germline CDR1 and CDR2: SGHTA and FQGTGA. This CDR3 region has 15 residues. Trimming stripped 6 bases from V and 2 bases from J, with 15 bases between. CDR3 sequence (DNA): TGTGCCAGCAGTAGGGGGGGGACCCCCACAGATACGCAGTATTTT. Protein product: CASSRGGTPTDTQYF.

This clonotype was recorded a few times. The chain joins TRBV6-6 to TRBJ1-1, with D uncertain. Trimming took off 2 bases at V and 2 bases at J, with 18 bases between the two ends. Germline CDR1 reads MNHNY; CDR2 reads SVGAGI (reference sequence). CDR3 length: 17 residues. CDR3 region: CASSYKRRRNRNTEAFF. DNA of the CDR3: TGTGCCAGCAGTTACAAGCGGAGAAGAAACCGCAACACTGAAGCTTTCTTT.

This chain connects TRBV10-3 to TRBJ1-1; D unclear. The CDR3 sequence is 13 residues long. Germline assignment: CDR1 ENHRY and CDR2 SYGVKD. The ends were cut back, 1 base at V and 8 bases at J, with 11 bases in the middle. The DNA of the CDR3 is TGTGCCATCAGTGAGTTCAACCAGGCGGAAGCTTTCTTT. Residues: CAISEFNQAEAFF.

The chain carries TRBV24-1 and TRBJ2-2; 8 nucleotides align to TRBD1. The V gene's germline CDR1 is KGHDR and CDR2 SFDVKD. This CDR3 is built from 13 residues. V shed 12 bases and J 4 bases; nucleotides not matched to a gene: 6. The CDR3 spells CAAGQASTGELFF. The CDR3 nucleotides read TGTGCCGCGGGACAGGCGTCCACCGGGGAGCTGTTTTTT.

A single count supports this clonotype. The chain links TRBV20-1 to TRBJ2-2, with D hard to call. V was shortened by 3 bases and J by 1 base, with 6 bases between the two germline ends. Germline loops: CDR1 DFQATT, CDR2 SNEGSKA (reference sequence). The CDR3 sequence is 13 residues long. In nucleotides, the CDR3 is TGCAGTGCTAGGGGCCAGAACACCGGGGAGCTGTTTTTT. It translates to CSARGQNTGELFF.

The chain is built from TRBV30 and TRBJ2-2, with D unclear. The germline V gene encodes CDR1 GTSNPN and CDR2 SVGIG (reference sequence). This CDR3 comprises 14 residues. V lost 0 bases to trimming and J lost 2 bases, with 7 bases between them. DNA for the CDR3: TGTGCCTGGAGTGTGAACCTAAACACCGGGGAGCTGTTTTTT. Its protein is CAWSVNLNTGELFF.

The count of this clonotype is one. The rearrangement links TRBV12-3 or TRBV12-4 to TRBJ1-2; D remains ambiguous. The V end lost 3 bases, the J end lost 6 bases, and 8 bases lay between the germline ends. This CDR3 spans 12 amino acids. The CDR3 DNA is TGTGCCAGCAGTTTCGTAGGTCATGGCTACACCTTC. It translates to CASSFVGHGYTF.

The chain has TRBV12-3 or TRBV12-4 and TRBJ2-6, with 7 bases aligning to TRBD1. V was clipped by 1 base and J by 0 bases; unmatched bases: 6. The CDR3 spans 18 residues. CDR3 coding DNA: TGTGCCAGCAGTTTAGACAGGGGAGCCCCCTCTGGGGCCAACGTCCTGACTTTC. Translating gives CASSLDRGAPSGANVLTF.

Only a few counts were recorded for this clonotype. The V call is TRBV10-3, the J call TRBJ2-3, with D possibly being TRBD1 (6 bases). CDR1 ENHRY and CDR2 SYGVKD come from the germline V gene. This CDR3 spans 17 amino acids. With 5 bases removed from V and 0 bases from J, the gap between germline ends came to 18 bases. The CDR3 DNA is TGTGCCATCAGTCGATCTCCCGGGACACTTAGCACAGATACGCAGTATTTT. Protein: CAISRSPGTLSTDTQYF.

The sample holds a few counts of this clonotype. The chain joins TRBV16 to TRBJ1-1; D perhaps matches TRBD1 (5 bases). The CDR3 has 17 amino acids. CDR1 and CDR2 (germline): KGHSY, FQNENV. Between the trimmed V and J ends, which lost 0 bases and 3 bases, there was a span of 17 bases. The CDR3 DNA sequence: TGTGCCAGCAGCCAATCTCCTGTCGTGGGGGGGGACACTGAAGCTTTCTTT. It is translated as CASSQSPVVGGDTEAFF.

This sequence joins TRBV5-1 and TRBJ2-1; 11 nucleotides match TRBD2. The CDR3 sequence is 16 residues long. V dropped 0 bases and J dropped 6; count of bases not matched to a gene: 5. CDR1 SGHRS and CDR2 YFSETQ come from the germline V gene. CDR3 DNA sequence: TGCGCCAGCAGCTTGGCCGCTAGCGGGGGGACCAATGAGCAGTTCTTC. This encodes CASSLAASGGTNEQFF.

This chain connects TRBV25-1 to TRBJ2-3; no clear D. CDR3 length: 14 amino acids. V was shortened by 1 base and J by 0 bases, with 5 bases between the two germline ends. The germline gives CDR1 MGHDK, CDR2 SYGVNS. CDR3 bases: TGTGCCAGCAGTGAATGGAGTAGCACAGATACGCAGTATTTT. Amino acids: CASSEWSSTDTQYF.

Written as DNA, the CDR3 is TGTGCCTGGAGTTTGCTGGGAAGGGGCACCGGGGAGCTGTTTTTT. Amino acids: CAWSLLGRGTGELFF. The gene calls are TRBV30 and TRBJ2-2; D might be TRBD1 (5 bases). The V end was cut by 2 bases, the J end by 4 bases, with 14 bases between. The germline gives CDR1 GTSNPN, CDR2 SVGIG (reference sequence). CDR3 size: 15 residues.

This clonotype was counted only a few times. The chain employs TRBV3-1 and TRBJ1-6, with 11 bases aligning to TRBD1. Germline V gene lookup returns CDR1 LGHDT and CDR2 YNNKEL (reference sequence). The CDR3 loop spans 16 amino acids. The trim removed 4 bases at V and 8 bases at J, leaving 7 bases unmatched. CDR3 loop: CASSPFVGQGDSPLHF. CDR3 DNA: TGTGCCAGCAGCCCGTTTGTGGGACAGGGGGATTCACCCCTCCACTTT.

The chain uses TRBV6-2 or TRBV6-3 and TRBJ1-2, with D possibly matching TRBD1 (5 bases). There are 13 residues in the CDR3. V lost 11 bases, J lost 3 bases, and 16 bases lay in between. The germline gives CDR1 MNHEY, CDR2 SVGEGT. The CDR3 DNA sequence: TGTGCCGCCAGCAGAGGGGCGGACTATGGCTACACCTTC. This gives the protein CAASRGADYGYTF.

Only one count was recorded for this clonotype. The chain has TRBV20-1 and TRBJ2-2; D is undetermined. The CDR3 is 11 amino acids. V was shortened by 0 bases and J by 6 bases, with 2 bases between the two germline ends. Per germline, CDR1 DFQATT and CDR2 SNEGSKA (reference sequence). The CDR3 sequence is CSAREAGELFF. The CDR3, as DNA: TGCAGTGCTAGAGAAGCCGGGGAGCTGTTTTTT.

J is TRBJ1-1 and V is TRBV10-2, with 7 bases that match TRBD1. The CDR3 totals 12 residues. Losses at the gene ends were 6 bases for V and 10 bases for J; bases not matched to a gene: 8. In germline, CDR1 is WSHSY, CDR2 SAAADI. CDR3 DNA: TGCGCCAGCAGCGAGACAGGGCTTGGAGCTTTCTTT. It codes for CASSETGLGAFF.

The CDR3 sequence is CASIPLVPGRNSPLHF. In nucleotides, the CDR3 is TGTGCCTCCATTCCTTTGGTCCCGGGAAGGAATTCACCCCTCCACTTT. This chain connects TRBV6-1 to TRBJ1-6; D gene uncertain. The CDR3 runs to 16 residues. Trimming took 11 bases from V and 7 from J, leaving 24 bases between them. CDR1 and CDR2 from the germline V gene are MNHNS and SASEGT.

This chain uses TRBV5-1 with TRBJ2-1; a weak D match, TRBD2 (6 bases). V dropped 6 bases and J dropped 0 bases, with 13 bases sitting between them. Germline CDR1 reads SGHRS; CDR2 reads YFSETQ. CDR3 length equals 15 residues. CDR3 sequence reads: CASNAGGASYNEQFF. In nucleotides, the CDR3 is TGCGCCAGCAACGCAGGCGGGGCCTCCTACAATGAGCAGTTCTTC.

This clonotype was counted only a few times. This chain uses TRBV29-1 with TRBJ2-7; 8 nucleotides match TRBD2. CDR3 size: 15 residues. With 3 bases clipped from V and 4 bases from J, the junction kept 11 bases outside the gene matches. The germline V gene has CDR1 SQVTM and CDR2 ANQGSEA. Written as DNA, the CDR3 is TGCAGCGTTGAGGAGCTAGCGGGTACGGGATACGAGCAGTACTTC. As protein: CSVEELAGTGYEQYF.

This sequence joins TRBV3-1 and TRBJ1-1, with D unclear. Between the trimmed V and J ends, which lost 3 bases and 1 base, there was a span of 6 bases. This CDR3 is built from 13 residues. Germline lookup yields CDR1 LGHDT and CDR2 YNNKEL (reference sequence). In DNA form, the CDR3 reads TGTGCCAGCAGCCACTGGGAGAACACTGAAGCTTTCTTT. This encodes CASSHWENTEAFF.

The chain has TRBV10-3 and TRBJ1-5, with a possible D match to TRBD1 (5 bases). The germline gives CDR1 ENHRY, CDR2 SYGVKD. The V gene lost 0 bases and the J gene lost 2 bases, with 11 bases spanning the gap. CDR3 length: 16 amino acids. CDR3 protein: CAISESGGDGNQPQHF. The CDR3 coding sequence is TGTGCCATCAGTGAGTCGGGGGGGGATGGCAATCAGCCCCAGCATTTT.

J is TRBJ2-1 and V is TRBV4-2; 12 nucleotides align to TRBD2. After removal of 2 bases from V and 4 bases from J, the junction contained 6 bases not matched to a gene. This CDR3 is 17 amino acids long. Per the germline V gene, CDR1 is LGHNA and CDR2 is YNFKEQ. In nucleotides, the CDR3 is TGTGCCAGCAGCCAACTGTTACTAGCGGGGGGATACAATGAGCAGTTCTTC. Translated, it gives CASSQLLLAGGYNEQFF.

This clonotype was counted many times. The V gene is TRBV7-6, the J gene TRBJ2-5; D possibly matches TRBD1 or TRBD2 (6 bases each). The ends were cut back, 4 bases at V and 1 base at J, with 16 bases in the middle. Looked up from germline, CDR1 is SGHVS and CDR2 is FNYEAQ. There are 16 residues in the CDR3. The CDR3 DNA sequence: TGTGCCAGCAGCTCCGGACTAAACAGGGTCCAAGAGACCCAGTACTTC. Translation gives CASSSGLNRVQETQYF.